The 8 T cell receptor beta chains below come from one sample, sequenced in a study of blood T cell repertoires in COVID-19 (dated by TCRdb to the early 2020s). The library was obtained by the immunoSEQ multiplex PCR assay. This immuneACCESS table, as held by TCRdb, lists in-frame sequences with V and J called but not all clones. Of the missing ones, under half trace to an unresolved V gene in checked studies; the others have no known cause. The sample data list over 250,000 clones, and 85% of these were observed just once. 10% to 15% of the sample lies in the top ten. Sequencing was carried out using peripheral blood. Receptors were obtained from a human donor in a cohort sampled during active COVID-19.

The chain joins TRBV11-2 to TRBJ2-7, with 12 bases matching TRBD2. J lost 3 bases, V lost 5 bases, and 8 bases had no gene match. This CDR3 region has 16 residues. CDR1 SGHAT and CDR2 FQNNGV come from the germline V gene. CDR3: CASSPLGTSGYYEQYF. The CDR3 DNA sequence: TGTGCCAGCAGCCCCCTCGGGACTAGCGGGTACTACGAGCAGTACTTC. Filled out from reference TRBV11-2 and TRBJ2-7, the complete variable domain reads EAGVAQSPRYKIIEKRQSVAFWCNPISGHATLYWYQQILGQGPKLLIQFQNNGVVDDSQLPKDRFSAERLKGVDSTLKIQPAKLEDSAVYLCASSPLGTSGYYEQYFGPGTRLTVT.

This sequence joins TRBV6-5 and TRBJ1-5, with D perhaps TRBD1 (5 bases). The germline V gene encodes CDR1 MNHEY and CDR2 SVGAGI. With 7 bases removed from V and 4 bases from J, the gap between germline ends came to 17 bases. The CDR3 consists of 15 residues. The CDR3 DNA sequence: TGTGCCAGCACTCCCGGGGGACGGGGTAATCAGCCCCAGCATTTT. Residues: CASTPGGRGNQPQHF.

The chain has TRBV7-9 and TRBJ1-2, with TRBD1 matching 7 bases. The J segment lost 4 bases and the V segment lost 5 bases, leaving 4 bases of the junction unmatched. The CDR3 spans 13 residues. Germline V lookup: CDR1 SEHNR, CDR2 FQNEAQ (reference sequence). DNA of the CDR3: TGTGCCAGCAGCAACAGGGGCCTCTATGGCTACACCTTC. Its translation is CASSNRGLYGYTF.

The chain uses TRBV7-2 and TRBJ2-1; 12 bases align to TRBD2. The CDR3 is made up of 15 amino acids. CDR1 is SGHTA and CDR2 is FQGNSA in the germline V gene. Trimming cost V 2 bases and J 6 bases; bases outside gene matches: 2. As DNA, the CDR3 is TGTGCCAGCAGCTTAATGGGACTAGCGGGCAATGAGCAGTTCTTC. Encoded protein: CASSLMGLAGNEQFF.

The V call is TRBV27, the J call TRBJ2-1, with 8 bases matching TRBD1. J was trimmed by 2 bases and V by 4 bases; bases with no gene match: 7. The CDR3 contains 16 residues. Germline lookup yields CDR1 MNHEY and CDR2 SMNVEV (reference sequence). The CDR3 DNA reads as TGTGCCAGCAGTTCCTTCCAGGGGGCTCCCTACAATGAGCAGTTCTTC. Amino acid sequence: CASSSFQGAPYNEQFF.

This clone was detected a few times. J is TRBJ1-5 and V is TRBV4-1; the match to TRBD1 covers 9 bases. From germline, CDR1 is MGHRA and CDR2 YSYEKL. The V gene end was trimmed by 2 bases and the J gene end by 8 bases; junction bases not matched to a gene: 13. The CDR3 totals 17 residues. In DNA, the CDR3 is TGCGCCAGCAGCCAACTACCGGGACAGGGATTAGGAGAGCCCCAGCATTTT. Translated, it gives CASSQLPGQGLGEPQHF.

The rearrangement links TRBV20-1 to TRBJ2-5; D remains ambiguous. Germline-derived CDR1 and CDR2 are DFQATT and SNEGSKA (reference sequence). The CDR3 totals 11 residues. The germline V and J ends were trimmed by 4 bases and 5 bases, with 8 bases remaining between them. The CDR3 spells CSATRFETQYF. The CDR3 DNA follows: TGCAGTGCTACCAGGTTCGAGACCCAGTACTTC.

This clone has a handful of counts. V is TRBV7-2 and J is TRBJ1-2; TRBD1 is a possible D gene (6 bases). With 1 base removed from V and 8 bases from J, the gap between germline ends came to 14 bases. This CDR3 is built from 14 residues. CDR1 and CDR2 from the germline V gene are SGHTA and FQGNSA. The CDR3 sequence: CASSLEVGAGGYTF. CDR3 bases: TGTGCCAGCAGCTTAGAAGTGGGGGCAGGCGGCTACACCTTC.